This T cell receptor (beta chain) was captured in a study of blood T cell repertoires in COVID-19. Study-level background: Acute and convalescent COVID-19 samples came from the United States, Italy and Spain.

The repertoire was sequenced with immunoSEQ multiplex PCR; TCRdb's copy has only in-frame clones and lacks some. The sample yields about 380,000 clones, about 85% seen once. The CDR3 covers 15 residues. Per germline, CDR1 SGDLS and CDR2 YYNGEE. The J segment lost 9 bases and the V segment lost 3 bases, leaving 11 bases of the junction unmatched. This chain uses TRBV9 with TRBJ2-2; 7 bases map to TRBD1. The source of this sequence is a woman between 18 and 29 years old with acute or convalescent COVID-19. Sequencing was done on a sample of peripheral blood. CDR3 in DNA: TGTGCCAGCAGCGGAAGAGGGGACAGTCCCAGGGAGCTGTTTTTT. This translates into CASSGRGDSPRELFF. Full variable domain (remainder filled in from reference TRBV9 and TRBJ2-2): DSGVTQTPKHLITATGQRVTLRCSPRSGDLSVYWYQQSLDQGLQFLIQYYNGEERAKGNILERFSAQQFPDLHSELNLSSLELGDSALYFCASSGRGDSPRELFFGEGSRLTVL.